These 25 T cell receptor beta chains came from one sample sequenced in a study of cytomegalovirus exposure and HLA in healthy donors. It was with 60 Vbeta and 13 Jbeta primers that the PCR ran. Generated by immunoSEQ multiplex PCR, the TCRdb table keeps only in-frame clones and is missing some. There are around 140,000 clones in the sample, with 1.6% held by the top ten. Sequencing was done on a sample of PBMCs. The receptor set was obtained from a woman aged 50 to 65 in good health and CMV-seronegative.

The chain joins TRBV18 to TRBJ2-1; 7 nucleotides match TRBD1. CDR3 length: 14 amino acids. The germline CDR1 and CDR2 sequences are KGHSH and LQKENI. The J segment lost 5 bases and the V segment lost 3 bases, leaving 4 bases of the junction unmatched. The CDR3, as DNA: TGTGCCAGCTCACCCGGGACAGCTAACAATGAGCAGTTCTTC. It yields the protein CASSPGTANNEQFF.

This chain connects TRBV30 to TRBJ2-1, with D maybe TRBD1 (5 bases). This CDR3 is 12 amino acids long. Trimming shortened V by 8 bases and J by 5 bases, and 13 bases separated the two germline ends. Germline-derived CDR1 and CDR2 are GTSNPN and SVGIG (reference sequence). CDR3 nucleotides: TGTGCCACGGCCAGGGCCGACAATGAGCAGTTCTTC. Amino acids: CATARADNEQFF.

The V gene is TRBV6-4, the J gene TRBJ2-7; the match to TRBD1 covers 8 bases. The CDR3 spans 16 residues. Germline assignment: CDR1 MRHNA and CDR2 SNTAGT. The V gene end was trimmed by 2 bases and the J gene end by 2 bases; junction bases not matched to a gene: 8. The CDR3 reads CASSDLRTGPAYEQYF. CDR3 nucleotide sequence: TGTGCCAGCAGTGACCTGAGGACAGGGCCGGCCTACGAGCAGTACTTC.

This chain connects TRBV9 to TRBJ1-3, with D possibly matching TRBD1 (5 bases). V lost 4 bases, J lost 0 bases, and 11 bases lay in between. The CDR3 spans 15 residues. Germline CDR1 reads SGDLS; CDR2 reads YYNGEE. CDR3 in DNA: TGTGCCAGCAGCCATAATCAGGGCTCTGGAAACACCATATATTTT. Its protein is CASSHNQGSGNTIYF.

The CDR3, as DNA: TGCGCCAGCAGAATAGGACTAGCGGGAAATGAGCAGTTCTTC. Translating gives CASRIGLAGNEQFF. The chain carries TRBV5-1 and TRBJ2-1, with 12 positions matching TRBD2. The CDR3 is 14 amino acids. Germline V gene sequence: CDR1 SGHRS, CDR2 YFSETQ. V shed 5 bases, J shed 7 bases, and the junction held 4 bases outside the gene matches.

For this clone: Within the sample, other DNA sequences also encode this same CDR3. In DNA, the CDR3 is TGTGCCAGCAGTCTAGCTTACGAGCAGTACTTC. Protein: CASSLAYEQYF. The rearrangement joins TRBV28 to TRBJ2-7; D is possibly TRBD2 (5 bases). CDR1 and CDR2 from the germline V gene are MDHEN and SYDVKM. The germline V and J ends were trimmed by 5 bases and 4 bases, with 6 bases remaining between them. CDR3 length equals 11 residues. The whole variable domain, filled in from reference TRBV28 and TRBJ2-7, reads DVKVTQSSRYLVKRTGEKVFLECVQDMDHENMFWYRQDPGLGLRLIYFSYDVKMKEKGDIPEGYSVSREKKERFSLILESASTNQTSMYLCASSLAYEQYFGPGTRLTVT.

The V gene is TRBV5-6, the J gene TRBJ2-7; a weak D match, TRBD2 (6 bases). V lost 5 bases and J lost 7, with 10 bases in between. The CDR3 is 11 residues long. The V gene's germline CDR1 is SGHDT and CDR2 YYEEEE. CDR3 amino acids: CASRKAGEQYF. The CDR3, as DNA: TGTGCCAGCAGAAAGGCGGGGGAGCAGTACTTC.

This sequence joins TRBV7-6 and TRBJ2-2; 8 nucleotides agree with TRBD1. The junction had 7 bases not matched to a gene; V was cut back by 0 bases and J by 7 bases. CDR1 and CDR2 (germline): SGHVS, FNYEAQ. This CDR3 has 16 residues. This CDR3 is CASSLAQGAQSGELFF. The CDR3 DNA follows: TGTGCCAGCAGCTTAGCCCAGGGGGCGCAGAGCGGGGAGCTGTTTTTT.

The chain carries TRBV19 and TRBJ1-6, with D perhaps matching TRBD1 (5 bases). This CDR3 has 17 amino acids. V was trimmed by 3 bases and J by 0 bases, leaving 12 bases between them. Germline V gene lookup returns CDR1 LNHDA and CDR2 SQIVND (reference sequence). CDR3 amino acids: CASSILDTISYNSPLHF. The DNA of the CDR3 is TGTGCCAGTAGTATTTTGGACACTATCTCCTATAATTCACCCCTCCACTTT.

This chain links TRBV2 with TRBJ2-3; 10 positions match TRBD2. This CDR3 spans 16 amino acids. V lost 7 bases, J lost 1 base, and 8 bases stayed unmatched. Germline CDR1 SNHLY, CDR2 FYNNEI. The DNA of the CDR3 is TGTGCCAGCACTCGCCCGGGGACTAGCGGCACAGATACGCAGTATTTT. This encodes CASTRPGTSGTDTQYF.

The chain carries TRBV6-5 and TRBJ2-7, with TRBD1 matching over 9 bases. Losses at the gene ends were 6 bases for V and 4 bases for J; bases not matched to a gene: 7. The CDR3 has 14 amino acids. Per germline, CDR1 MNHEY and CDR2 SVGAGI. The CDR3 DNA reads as TGTGCCAGCAGAAGGACAGGGGTGGGATACGAGCAGTACTTC. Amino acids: CASRRTGVGYEQYF.

The CDR3 loop reads CASSFLGQTYNEQFF. The DNA for the CDR3 is TGTGCCAGCAGTTTTCTGGGACAGACCTACAATGAGCAGTTCTTC. This chain joins TRBV27 and TRBJ2-1; 7 bases map to TRBD1. This CDR3 comprises 15 residues. V was pared by 3 bases and J by 2 bases, with 4 bases of the junction left unmatched. Germline V gene sequence: CDR1 MNHEY, CDR2 SMNVEV (reference sequence).

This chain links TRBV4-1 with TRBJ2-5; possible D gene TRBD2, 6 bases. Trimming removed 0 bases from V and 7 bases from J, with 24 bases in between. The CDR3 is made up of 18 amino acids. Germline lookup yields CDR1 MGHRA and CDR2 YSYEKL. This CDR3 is CASSQEARPTGTGRTQYF. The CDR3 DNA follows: TGCGCCAGCAGCCAAGAGGCCCGCCCAACAGGAACCGGGAGGACCCAGTACTTC.

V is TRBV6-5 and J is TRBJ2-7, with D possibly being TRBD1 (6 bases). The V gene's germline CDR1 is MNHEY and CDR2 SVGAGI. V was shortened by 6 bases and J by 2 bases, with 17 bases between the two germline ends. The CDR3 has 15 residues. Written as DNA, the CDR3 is TGTGCCAGCAGATTGGATCATGGACAGCCCTACGAGCAGTACTTC. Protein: CASRLDHGQPYEQYF.

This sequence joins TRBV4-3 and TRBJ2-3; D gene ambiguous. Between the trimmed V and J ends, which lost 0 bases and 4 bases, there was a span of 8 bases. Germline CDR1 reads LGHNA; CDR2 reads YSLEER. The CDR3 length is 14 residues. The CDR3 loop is CASSQDLSSDTQYF. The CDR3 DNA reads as TGCGCCAGCAGCCAAGATCTTTCGTCAGATACGCAGTATTTT.

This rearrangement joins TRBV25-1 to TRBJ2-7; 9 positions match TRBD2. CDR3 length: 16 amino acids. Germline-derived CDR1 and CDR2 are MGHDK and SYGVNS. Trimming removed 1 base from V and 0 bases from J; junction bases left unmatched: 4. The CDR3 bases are TGTGCCAGCAGTGAATGGGCTAGCGGGAACTCCTACGAGCAGTACTTC. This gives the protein CASSEWASGNSYEQYF.

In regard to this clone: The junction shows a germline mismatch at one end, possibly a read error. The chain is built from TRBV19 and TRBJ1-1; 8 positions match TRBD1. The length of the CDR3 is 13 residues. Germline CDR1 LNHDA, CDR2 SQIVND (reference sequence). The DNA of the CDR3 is TGTGCCAGTAATATACAGGGGGGTACTGAAGCTTTCTTT. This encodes CASNIQGGTEAFF.

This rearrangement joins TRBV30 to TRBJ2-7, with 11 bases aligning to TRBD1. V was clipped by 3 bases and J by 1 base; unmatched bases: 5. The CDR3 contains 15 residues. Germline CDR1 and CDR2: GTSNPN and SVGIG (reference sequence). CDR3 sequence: CAWRGGTGGSYEQYF. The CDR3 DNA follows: TGTGCCTGGAGAGGGGGGACAGGGGGTTCCTACGAGCAGTACTTC.

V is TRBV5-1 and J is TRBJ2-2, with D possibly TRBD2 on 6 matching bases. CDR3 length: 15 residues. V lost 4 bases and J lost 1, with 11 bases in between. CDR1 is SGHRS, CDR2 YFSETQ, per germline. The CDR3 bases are TGCGCCAGCAGCCGGACTACCCAGAACACCGGGGAGCTGTTTTTT. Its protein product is CASSRTTQNTGELFF. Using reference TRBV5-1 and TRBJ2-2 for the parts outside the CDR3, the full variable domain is KAGVTQTPRYLIKTRGQQVTLSCSPISGHRSVSWYQQTPGQGLQFLFEYFSETQRNKGNFPGRFSGRQFSNSRSEMNVSTLELGDSALYLCASSRTTQNTGELFFGEGSRLTVL.

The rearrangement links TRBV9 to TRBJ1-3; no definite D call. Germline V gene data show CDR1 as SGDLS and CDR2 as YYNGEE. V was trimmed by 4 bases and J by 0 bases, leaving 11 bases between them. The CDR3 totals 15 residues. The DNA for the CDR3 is TGTGCCAGCAGCCAAGAGGACTACTCTGGAAACACCATATATTTT. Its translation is CASSQEDYSGNTIYF.

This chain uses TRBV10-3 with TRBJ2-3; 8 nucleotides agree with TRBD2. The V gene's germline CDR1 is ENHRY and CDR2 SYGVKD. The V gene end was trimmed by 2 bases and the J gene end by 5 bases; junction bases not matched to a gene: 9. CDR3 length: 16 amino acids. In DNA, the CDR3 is TGTGCCATCAGTGAGGGCTTCAGCGGGAGTGGAGATACGCAGTATTTT. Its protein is CAISEGFSGSGDTQYF.

CDR3 nucleotides: TGTGCCAGCAGCCCCGGACTAGCGACCTCCTACGAGCAGTACTTC. Amino acid sequence: CASSPGLATSYEQYF. This chain joins TRBV27 and TRBJ2-7; 9 bases match TRBD2. V dropped 6 bases and J dropped 0; count of bases not matched to a gene: 6. CDR3 length: 15 amino acids. CDR1 MNHEY and CDR2 SMNVEV come from the germline V gene (reference sequence).

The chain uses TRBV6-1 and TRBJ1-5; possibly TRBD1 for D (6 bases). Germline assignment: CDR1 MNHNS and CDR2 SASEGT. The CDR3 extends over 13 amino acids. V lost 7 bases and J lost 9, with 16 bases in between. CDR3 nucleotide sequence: TGTGCCAGCACCTGGGGGCCCACACGGCCCCAGCATTTT. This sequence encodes CASTWGPTRPQHF.

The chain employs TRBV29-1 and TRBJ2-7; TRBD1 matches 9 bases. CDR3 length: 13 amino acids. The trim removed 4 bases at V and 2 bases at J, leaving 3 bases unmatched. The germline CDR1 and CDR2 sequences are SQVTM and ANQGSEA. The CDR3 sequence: CSVGTGAPYEQYF. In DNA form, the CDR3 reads TGCAGCGTTGGGACAGGGGCCCCCTACGAGCAGTACTTC.

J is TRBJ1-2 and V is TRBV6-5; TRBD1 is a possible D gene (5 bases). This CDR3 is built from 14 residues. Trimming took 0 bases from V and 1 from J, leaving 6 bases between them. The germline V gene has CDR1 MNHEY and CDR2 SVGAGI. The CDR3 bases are TGTGCCAGCAGTTACTCAAGGGGTAACTATGGCTACACCTTC. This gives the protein CASSYSRGNYGYTF.